This T cell receptor beta chain was sequenced during a study of cytomegalovirus exposure and HLA in healthy donors. As for this clone: Its antigen is not known.

This CDR3 contains 13 residues. Per the germline V gene, CDR1 is MNHEY and CDR2 is SVGAGI. V was clipped by 0 bases and J by 6 bases; unmatched bases: 0. General study points: In a later analysis, HLA-C alleles had the fewest associated TCRs, DRB1 alleles the most.

Both 60 Vbeta primers and 13 Jbeta primers went into the PCR. Assay: immunoSEQ multiplex PCR; the TCRdb copy retains only in-frame clones and omits some. The repertoire holds 210,000 or so clones, with roughly four fifths as singletons. The genes are TRBV6-5 and TRBJ1-1; 8 nucleotides match TRBD1. The sequenced sample consisted of PBMCs. This sequence was found in a girl aged 2-9 years in good health and CMV-seronegative. CDR3 residues: CASSYSDRAEAFF. The CDR3, as DNA: TGTGCCAGCAGTTACTCGGACAGGGCTGAAGCTTTCTTT.